What follows is one T cell receptor beta chain and its context. The CDR3 has 19 amino acids. Between the trimmed V and J ends, which lost 4 bases and 0 bases, there was a span of 25 bases. Looked up from germline, CDR1 is SQVTM and CDR2 is ANQGSEA. Profiled with immunoSEQ multiplex PCR; TCRdb holds only in-frame clones, not every one. The table lists just under 550,000 clones, approximately 80% of them singletons. The data originate from a study of shared T cell receptors in the human thymus. The same sample was also used in a study of human thymus T cells. That paper adds: The thymus was resected at corrective cardiac surgery. Apparent bias marked the V and J gene usage of thymic and blood repertoires.

Sequenced input: thymocytes. This clonotype was obtained from a boy under two years old with a congenital heart defect. V is TRBV29-1 and J is TRBJ2-1, with a weak D call TRBD2 (7 bases). The CDR3 DNA reads TGCAGCGTTGGCACCATCAGGGGAGGGGACCTTCTCTCCTACAATGAGCAGTTCTTC. It codes for CSVGTIRGGDLLSYNEQFF.